One and the same sample provided the 23 T cell receptor beta chains below, sequenced in a study of T-cell memory formation after mild COVID-19. MiXCR was run by TCRdb on the 5' RACE reads, yielding one entry per CDR3 protein. The sample includes a few hundred thousand distinct CDR3 sequences, roughly 8% seen only once; the top ten take 22%. Sequenced: PBMCs or a T cell subset sorted from them (not recorded which). These receptors all stem from a man in his late teens or twenties who had mild COVID-19 (a few samples of this study predate the infection). Cell type and time point are not known.

This clonotype turned up a few times. The chain carries TRBV28 and TRBJ2-1; 7 bases are a match to TRBD2. V shed 0 bases, J shed 5 bases, and the junction held 4 bases outside the gene matches. The CDR3 has 15 amino acids. The V gene's germline CDR1 is MDHEN and CDR2 SYDVKM. DNA for the CDR3: TGTGCCAGCAGTTTATGGGGGGGGAGTGACAATGAGCAGTTCTTC. It encodes CASSLWGGSDNEQFF.

This clonotype showed up just a few times. V gene TRBV5-1 combines with J gene TRBJ2-7; TRBD1 aligns across 9 bases. Per the germline V gene, CDR1 is SGHRS and CDR2 is YFSETQ. With V trimmed by 4 bases and J by 2 bases, 7 bases remained unmatched. This CDR3 has 15 residues. The CDR3 DNA follows: TGCGCCAGCAGCCCGGGCGGGACAGGGACCTACGAGCAGTACGTC. This sequence encodes CASSPGGTGTYEQYV.

The sample holds a few counts of this clonotype. This chain uses TRBV5-1 with TRBJ2-7; the D call may be TRBD1 or TRBD2 (5 bases each). Deletions cut 1 base from V and 2 bases from J, with 10 bases between. CDR1 is SGHRS and CDR2 is YFSETQ in the germline V gene. CDR3 length: 14 amino acids. The CDR3 protein is CASSLYGTAYEQYF. In nucleotides, the CDR3 is TGCGCCAGCAGCTTGTATGGGACCGCCTACGAGCAGTACTTC. Full variable domain (remainder filled in from reference TRBV5-1 and TRBJ2-7): KAGVTQTPRYLIKTRGQQVTLSCSPISGHRSVSWYQQTPGQGLQFLFEYFSETQRNKGNFPGRFSGRQFSNSRSEMNVSTLELGDSALYLCASSLYGTAYEQYFGPGTRLTVT.

This clonotype was seen a few times. This chain links TRBV4-3 with TRBJ2-3, with D hard to call. The CDR3 is 15 residues long. Germline lookup yields CDR1 LGHNA and CDR2 YSLEER. V lost 2 bases to trimming and J lost 2 bases, with 11 bases between them. CDR3 sequence (DNA): TGCGCCAGCAGCCAAACCGAGTTGGACACAGATACGCAGTATTTT. Its protein is CASSQTELDTDTQYF.

Many counts were recorded for this clonotype. The genes are TRBV12-3 or TRBV12-4 and TRBJ2-3; TRBD1 aligns across 7 bases. V lost 0 bases and J lost 4; bases outside the gene matches: 7. CDR3 length equals 16 residues. The CDR3 loop reads CASSLAGRGSADTQYF. CDR3 in DNA: TGTGCCAGCAGTTTAGCAGGCAGGGGGAGCGCAGATACGCAGTATTTT.

V is TRBV12-3 or TRBV12-4 and J is TRBJ1-4; D remains unclear. The CDR3 length is 12 residues. V lost 3 bases and J lost 8, with 7 bases in between. In nucleotides, the CDR3 is TGTGCCAGCAGTTTGGTTACGGAAAAACTGTTTTTT. Translation: CASSLVTEKLFF.

This clonotype was recorded at least ten times. This chain joins TRBV15 and TRBJ2-1; 7 bases align to TRBD2. Germline V gives CDR1 LNHNV, CDR2 YYDKDF (reference sequence). V dropped 4 bases and J dropped 6; count of bases not matched to a gene: 6. The CDR3 totals 14 residues. The CDR3 is CATSIIPGGNEQFF. CDR3 sequence (DNA): TGTGCCACCAGCATTATCCCGGGGGGCAATGAGCAGTTCTTC.

This clonotype has at least ten counts. The gene calls are TRBV5-1 and TRBJ1-2; weak D call: TRBD1 (6 bases). V dropped 0 bases and J dropped 3 bases, with 6 bases sitting between them. CDR3 length equals 13 residues. CDR1 and CDR2 from the germline V gene are SGHRS and YFSETQ. The CDR3 loop is CASSLGQDYGYTF. CDR3 bases: TGCGCCAGCAGCTTGGGACAGGACTATGGCTACACCTTC.

This chain joins TRBV20-1 and TRBJ2-7; 9 bases map to TRBD1. The CDR3 is made up of 11 amino acids. With V trimmed by 6 bases and J by 5 bases, 2 bases remained unmatched. Germline values: CDR1 DFQATT, CDR2 SNEGSKA (reference sequence). The DNA for the CDR3 is TGCAGTGCCGGGGACAGGGACGAGCAGTACGTC. Translated: CSAGDRDEQYV.

There are a few counts of this clonotype. This sequence joins TRBV7-3 and TRBJ2-2; TRBD1 is a possible D gene (5 bases). CDR1 is SGHTA, CDR2 FQGTGA, per germline. This CDR3 has 13 residues. V lost 5 bases and J lost 7, with 11 bases in between. CDR3 nucleotides: TGTGCCAGCAGCCCGACAGTATACGGGGAGCTGTTTTTT. This translates into CASSPTVYGELFF.

This clonotype turned up a few times. The V gene is TRBV5-4, the J gene TRBJ2-3; D is ambiguous. The germline V gene encodes CDR1 SGHNT and CDR2 YYREEE (reference sequence). V lost 9 bases to trimming and J lost 2 bases, with 19 bases between them. The CDR3 runs to 15 residues. The CDR3 protein is CATAGSSRNTDTQYF. The CDR3 bases are TGTGCCACCGCAGGTTCCTCAAGAAACACAGATACGCAGTATTTT.

The rearrangement uses TRBV27 and TRBJ1-2; D may be TRBD1 (6 bases). The germline V gene encodes CDR1 MNHEY and CDR2 SMNVEV (reference sequence). V was trimmed by 6 bases and J by 7 bases, leaving 18 bases between them. The CDR3 runs 14 residues. The CDR3 coding sequence is TGTGCCAGCAGACTATGGGAACAGGGTGGTGGCTACACCTTC. It codes for CASRLWEQGGGYTF.

In its sample, this clonotype was seen a few times. This chain joins TRBV3-1 and TRBJ2-5; TRBD2 matches 13 bases. J lost 4 bases, V lost 2 bases, and 4 bases had no gene match. CDR1 and CDR2 (germline): LGHDT, YNNKEL (reference sequence). CDR3 length: 16 residues. The CDR3 DNA reads TGTGCCAGCAGCCAACGGACTAGCGGGGGTGGAGAGACCCAGTACTTC. Residues: CASSQRTSGGGETQYF.

At least ten counts were recorded for this clonotype. The V gene is TRBV20-1, the J gene TRBJ1-4, with 7 bases aligning to TRBD1. V trimming: 4 bases; J trimming: 1 base; junction bases outside the gene matches: 6. This CDR3 region has 15 residues. Germline CDR1 DFQATT, CDR2 SNEGSKA (reference sequence). The CDR3 nucleotides are TGCAGTGCTACCCCCCACAGGGGAACTAATGAAAAACTGTTTTTT. Its protein product is CSATPHRGTNEKLFF.

This clonotype was seen more than once but under ten times. The chain carries TRBV21-1 and TRBJ2-5; the table's D gene call, TRBD1, was not cross checked with the DNA. TRBV21-1 is designated a pseudogene. This CDR3 spans 14 amino acids. Here the CDR3 reads CALCSGASWGTQYF. CDR3 DNA sequence: TGTGCCCTCTGTTCCGGGGCCTCCTGGGGGACCCAGTACTTC.

The chain is built from TRBV27 and TRBJ1-2, with a weak D call TRBD1 (5 bases). From germline, CDR1 is MNHEY and CDR2 SMNVEV (reference sequence). The germline V and J ends were trimmed by 0 bases and 4 bases, with 12 bases remaining between them. The CDR3 runs to 15 residues. For the CDR3, the DNA is TGTGCCAGCAGTTTATCCCTCCGGGGCACCTATGGCTACACCTTC. This translates into CASSLSLRGTYGYTF.

The V and J genes are TRBV6-1 and TRBJ1-1, with D uncertain. This CDR3 region has 13 residues. The V end was cut by 7 bases, the J end by 4 bases, with 13 bases between. In germline, CDR1 is MNHNS, CDR2 SASEGT. CDR3 protein: CASKVDGRTEAFF. CDR3 nucleotide sequence: TGTGCCAGCAAGGTGGACGGACGCACTGAAGCTTTCTTT.

This clonotype was recorded a few times. V and J are TRBV3-1 and TRBJ2-6, with 8 bases lining up with TRBD2. Trimming removed 9 bases from V and 0 bases from J; junction bases left unmatched: 4. The CDR3 has 15 residues. Germline CDR1 is LGHDT and CDR2 is YNNKEL (reference sequence). This chain's CDR3 is CASSGGFSGANVLTF. The CDR3, as DNA: TGTGCCAGTTCGGGAGGGTTCTCTGGGGCCAACGTCCTGACTTTC.

At least ten counts were recorded for this clonotype. This chain connects TRBV11-2 to TRBJ2-5, with D possibly being TRBD1 or TRBD2 (5 bases each). CDR3 length: 15 residues. The germline V and J ends were trimmed by 1 base and 4 bases, with 13 bases remaining between them. CDR1 and CDR2 from the germline V gene are SGHAT and FQNNGV. The CDR3: CASSLGWDGAETQYF. Written as DNA, the CDR3 is TGTGCCAGCAGCTTAGGTTGGGACGGGGCAGAGACCCAGTACTTC.

This chain links TRBV25-1 with TRBJ2-7; D gene ambiguous. Per germline, CDR1 MGHDK and CDR2 SYGVNS. Trimming removed 3 bases at V and 7 bases at J, with 16 bases between. The length of the CDR3 is 14 residues. The CDR3 reads CASSDRPPTQEQYF. In nucleotides, the CDR3 is TGTGCCAGCAGTGACAGGCCGCCTACTCAAGAGCAGTACTTC.

This chain connects TRBV12-3 or TRBV12-4 to TRBJ1-2; TRBD1 agrees at 8 bases. V lost 6 bases to trimming and J lost 4 bases; unmatched junction nucleotides: 7. The CDR3 runs to 14 residues. CDR3 coding DNA: TGTGCCAGCAGCGCCCTGACAGGGGCCTATGGCTACACCTTC. Translation gives CASSALTGAYGYTF.

V and J are TRBV28 and TRBJ1-1; 7 nucleotides line up with TRBD1. The trim removed 5 bases at V and 6 bases at J, leaving 6 bases unmatched. The CDR3 runs to 13 residues. Germline lookup yields CDR1 MDHEN and CDR2 SYDVKM. The DNA of the CDR3 is TGTGCCAGCAGTATGTTAGACAGGGCTGAAGCTTTCTTT. Translation gives CASSMLDRAEAFF.

This clonotype was picked up a small number of times. The chain couples TRBV29-1 to TRBJ2-1, with 8 positions matching TRBD1. Trimming removed 4 bases from V and 9 bases from J; junction bases left unmatched: 5. CDR1 is SQVTM, CDR2 ANQGSEA, per germline. CDR3 length equals 12 residues. The CDR3 DNA is TGCAGCGTTGGAACAGGGGGGAGTGAGCAGTTCTTC. Protein: CSVGTGGSEQFF.